This paragraph reports one TCR beta chain. This record belongs to a study of blood T cell repertoires in COVID-19. CDR3 length equals 15 residues. J was trimmed by 4 bases and V by 2 bases; bases with no gene match: 5. CDR1 is MNHNY and CDR2 is SVGAGI in the germline V gene (reference sequence). In the authors' workflow: Amplification with reference gene primers provided the estimates of nucleated cell counts. Only in-frame clones appear in the TCRdb table, and some are missing; sequencing was by immunoSEQ multiplex PCR. Clone size and the V and J calls come from that table; the DNA yielded D and trimming. The table has about 160,000 clones, roughly four fifths seen once.

The chain uses TRBV6-6 and TRBJ2-7; 10 nucleotides agree with TRBD1. The sequence came from a human donor with acute or convalescent COVID-19. The donor label of this sample is uncertain. Sequencing was performed on peripheral blood. The CDR3 loop is CASSYGRDRGYEQYF. The CDR3 nucleotides are TGTGCCAGCAGTTACGGGCGGGACAGGGGATACGAGCAGTACTTC.